This TCR beta chain was obtained from a study of metastatic and nonmetastatic thyroid tumors. Study information: Where malignant and benign thyroid patients were concerned, repertoires were compared across blood and tumor or nodule tissue.

TCRdb used MiXCR to call clones anew from the PCR reads. The table includes 25,000 to 30,000 clones, around 4% detected once. Broader study findings: It was reported that TCR beta diversity was significantly higher in malignant thyroid tumors than benign nodules, in blood and tumor.

This clone has just a few counts. Its antigen is unknown. All patients were treatment-naive before thyroid surgery. CDR1 MNHNS and CDR2 SASEGT come from the germline V gene. The length of the CDR3 is 13 residues. The V end was cut by 2 bases, the J end by 4 bases, with 8 bases between. This receptor was obtained from a male donor with papillary thyroid cancer or a benign thyroid nodule (not recorded which). Some clones in this sample may be carry-over from other donors' samples. The chain carries TRBV6-1 and TRBJ1-2; D is uncertain. The specimen sequenced was blood. In DNA form, the CDR3 reads TGTGCCAGCAGTGAAAGCCAGCTCTATGGCTACACCTTC. This codes for CASSESQLYGYTF.